Shown below are 32 T cell receptor beta chains from a single sample sequenced in a study of shared clonotypes between healthy human individuals (dated by TCRdb to about 2020). Library preparation employed the immunoSEQ multiplex PCR assay. This is the immuneACCESS table as TCRdb keeps it, with only in-frame sequences that have V and J called. A part of the clones is gone; compared with another copy, unresolved V genes explain less than half, and the rest is unexplained. Within this sample are about 450,000 clones, with 70% to 80% of them counted one time only. The biggest ten clones account for approximately 12% of the sample. Sequencing used PBMCs. The receptors here all came from a middle-aged woman in good health. Some clones in this sample may be carry-over from other donors' samples.

V usage is TRBV28 and J usage is TRBJ2-3; 7 bases are a match to TRBD2. Trimming cost V 6 bases and J 2 bases; bases outside gene matches: 11. CDR3 length: 16 residues. Germline CDR1 MDHEN, CDR2 SYDVKM. The CDR3 loop is CASSSLQRGLTDTQYF. As DNA, the CDR3 is TGTGCCAGCAGCTCCCTGCAGCGGGGCCTCACAGATACGCAGTATTTT.

V usage is TRBV27 and J usage is TRBJ2-2, with 10 bases aligning to TRBD2. The ends lost 4 bases at V and 5 bases at J; junction bases unmatched: 4. The CDR3 has 15 amino acids. The germline V gene has CDR1 MNHEY and CDR2 SMNVEV (reference sequence). CDR3 in DNA: TGTGCCAGCAGTTCCTATAGCGGGAGGACCGGGGAGCTGTTTTTT. This codes for CASSSYSGRTGELFF.

The DNA of the CDR3 is TGTGCCAGCAGTGTAAACGGCTACACCGGGGAGCTGTTTTTT. This translates into CASSVNGYTGELFF. J is TRBJ2-2 and V is TRBV2; D is uncertain. Germline-derived CDR1 and CDR2 are SNHLY and FYNNEI. Trimming stripped 4 bases from V and 3 bases from J, with 9 bases between. The CDR3 consists of 14 residues.

The chain combines TRBV11-1 with TRBJ2-3; a possible D gene is TRBD2 (6 bases). Germline V lookup: CDR1 SGHAT, CDR2 FQDESV (reference sequence). The V and J ends lost 5 bases and 2 bases respectively, with 11 bases between them. This CDR3 contains 14 residues. CDR3 DNA sequence: TGTGCCAGCAGCCCTTTAGCGGACACAGATACGCAGTATTTT. Its translation is CASSPLADTDTQYF.

V gene TRBV6-1 combines with J gene TRBJ1-2; tentatively, D is TRBD1 (5 bases). V lost 2 bases and J 4 bases, leaving 17 bases between the germline ends. CDR3 size: 16 residues. Looked up from germline, CDR1 is MNHNS and CDR2 is SASEGT. The CDR3 coding sequence is TGTGCCAGCAGTGAAAAAGGATCCCCGCAGGGCTATGGCTACACCTTC. Its translation is CASSEKGSPQGYGYTF.

A few counts support this clone. The rearrangement links TRBV29-1 to TRBJ1-2; TRBD1 agrees at 7 bases. V lost 6 bases, J lost 3 bases, and 4 bases stayed unmatched. CDR1 SQVTM and CDR2 ANQGSEA come from the germline V gene. The CDR3 has 12 residues. The CDR3 nucleotides are TGCAGCGTCTTTCAGGGGGACTATGGCTACACCTTC. Translation gives CSVFQGDYGYTF.

This clone was observed a few times. The rearrangement links TRBV7-2 to TRBJ2-7; D gene unclear. V lost 5 bases, J lost 7 bases, and 9 bases lay in between. The CDR3 is 11 residues long. Germline V lookup: CDR1 SGHTA, CDR2 FQGNSA. The CDR3 region is CASSAHEEQYF. CDR3 coding DNA: TGTGCCAGCAGCGCTCACGAGGAGCAGTACTTC.

The rearrangement links TRBV7-7 to TRBJ2-2; D is perhaps TRBD2 (5 bases). The ends were cut back, 0 bases at V and 0 bases at J, with 8 bases in the middle. The CDR3 consists of 16 residues. Per germline, CDR1 SSHAT and CDR2 FNYEAQ (reference sequence). The CDR3 DNA follows: TGTGCCAGCAGCTTAGCCTCCGGGACGAACACCGGGGAGCTGTTTTTT. This translates into CASSLASGTNTGELFF.

The chain is built from TRBV7-2 and TRBJ2-3; 13 bases match TRBD2. The CDR3 loop spans 16 amino acids. CDR1 is SGHTA and CDR2 is FQGNSA in the germline V gene. V lost 1 base and J lost 4; bases outside the gene matches: 2. As DNA, the CDR3 is TGTGCCAGCAGCTTAGTAGGACTAGCGGGAGCAGATACGCAGTATTTT. The encoded protein is CASSLVGLAGADTQYF.

This clone was found once. The V gene is TRBV4-1, the J gene TRBJ2-7; tentatively, D is TRBD2 (6 bases). Trimming removed 0 bases at V and 8 bases at J, with 11 bases between. The germline gives CDR1 MGHRA, CDR2 YSYEKL. This CDR3 is built from 13 residues. The CDR3 is CASSQDRTNQQYF. The DNA for the CDR3 is TGCGCCAGCAGCCAAGATCGGACTAATCAGCAGTACTTC.

The V and J genes are TRBV7-3 and TRBJ2-1, with 8 bases fitting TRBD2. The CDR3 has 15 amino acids. J gave up 6 bases and V 4 bases, and 8 bases lay outside the gene matches. Germline values: CDR1 SGHTA, CDR2 FQGTGA. CDR3 sequence (DNA): TGTGCCAGCAGCTCAGGGAGCGGGGGTTCCAATGAGCAGTTCTTC. Translating it yields CASSSGSGGSNEQFF. Together with reference TRBV7-3 and TRBJ2-1, the CDR3 gives the full variable domain: GAGVSQTPSNKVTEKGKYVELRCDPISGHTALYWYRQSLGQGPEFLIYFQGTGAADDSGLPNDRFFAVRPEGSVSTLKIQRTERGDSAVYLCASSSGSGGSNEQFFGPGTRLTVL.

The rearrangement links TRBV30 to TRBJ2-3; 7 positions agree with TRBD2. Per germline, CDR1 GTSNPN and CDR2 SVGIG (reference sequence). The length of the CDR3 is 14 residues. The V gene end was trimmed by 7 bases and the J gene end by 1 base; junction bases not matched to a gene: 8. The CDR3 spells CASLGAGGTDTQYF. The CDR3 nucleotides read TGTGCCTCCCTAGGGGCGGGAGGCACAGATACGCAGTATTTT.

This clone was seen only a few times. In DNA, the CDR3 is TGTGCCAGCAGCTTAGCTGCGGGGCCGGGGGTCGAGCAGTACTTC. This sequence encodes CASSLAAGPGVEQYF. The rearrangement links TRBV7-3 to TRBJ2-7; possible D gene TRBD2, 6 bases. The germline V gene encodes CDR1 SGHTA and CDR2 FQGTGA. V was trimmed by 2 bases and J by 6 bases, leaving 17 bases between them. The CDR3 sequence is 15 residues long.

This clone was detected only a few times. The identical CDR3 is also encoded by other nucleotide sequences in the sample. The rearrangement joins TRBV10-3 to TRBJ1-5; the D is unclear. Germline CDR1 and CDR2: ENHRY and SYGVKD. The CDR3 has 12 residues. V dropped 0 bases and J dropped 4 bases, with 1 base sitting between them. The CDR3 region is CAISESNQPQHF. The DNA for the CDR3 is TGTGCCATCAGTGAGTCGAATCAGCCCCAGCATTTT.

The chain links TRBV7-2 to TRBJ2-7; perhaps TRBD1 as D (5 bases). The CDR3 is made up of 12 amino acids. Germline CDR1 is SGHTA and CDR2 is FQGNSA. V lost 2 bases to trimming and J lost 5 bases, with 7 bases between them. The CDR3 loop is CASSLQGHEQYF. CDR3 nucleotides: TGTGCCAGCAGCTTACAGGGCCACGAGCAGTACTTC.

The chain carries TRBV7-7 and TRBJ1-4; TRBD1 might be the D (6 bases). This CDR3 is 14 amino acids long. From germline, CDR1 is SSHAT and CDR2 FNYEAQ (reference sequence). V was trimmed by 5 bases and J by 2 bases, leaving 9 bases between them. The CDR3 sequence is CASSKGGTNEKLFF. Written as DNA, the CDR3 is TGTGCCAGCAGCAAAGGGGGGACTAATGAAAAACTGTTTTTT.

V usage is TRBV5-6 and J usage is TRBJ2-5, with TRBD1 identical over 10 bases. CDR1 and CDR2 from the germline V gene are SGHDT and YYEEEE. The V gene end was trimmed by 0 bases and the J gene end by 5 bases; junction bases not matched to a gene: 13. This CDR3 is built from 18 residues. The CDR3 protein is CASSLAGTGQGVGETQYF. Written as DNA, the CDR3 is TGTGCCAGCAGCTTGGCGGGTACCGGACAGGGGGTAGGGGAGACCCAGTACTTC.

This clone has only one observation. The gene calls are TRBV9 and TRBJ2-1; D uncertain. The germline gives CDR1 SGDLS, CDR2 YYNGEE. With 4 bases removed from V and 0 bases from J, the gap between germline ends came to 5 bases. This CDR3 is built from 13 residues. CDR3 nucleotide sequence: TGTGCCAGCAGCTCCTTCTCCTACAATGAGCAGTTCTTC. It yields the protein CASSSFSYNEQFF.

The chain recombines TRBV7-2 with TRBJ2-5; D tentatively fits TRBD1 or TRBD2 (6 bases each). The V end was cut by 6 bases, the J end by 4 bases, with 15 bases between. CDR1 and CDR2 (germline): SGHTA, FQGNSA. CDR3 length: 14 amino acids. DNA for the CDR3: TGTGCCAGCAGACCACAGGGTAGCGGAGAGACCCAGTACTTC. Its protein product is CASRPQGSGETQYF.

A word on this clone: A far larger clone differs by one base, so this is likely a read error. Other DNA sequences in this sample translate to the same CDR3. The rearrangement uses TRBV9 and TRBJ2-1, with TRBD2 as a possible D gene (5 bases). The germline gives CDR1 SGDLS, CDR2 YYNGEE. V lost 0 bases, J lost 7 bases, and 14 bases lay in between. This CDR3 comprises 15 residues. CDR3 loop: CASSVEGGRGNEQFF. The CDR3, as DNA: TGTGCCAGCAGCGTAGAAGGTGGGAGAGGTAATGAGCAGTTCTTC.

The V call is TRBV30, the J call TRBJ2-3; D is ambiguous. The germline V and J ends were trimmed by 1 base and 3 bases, with 5 bases remaining between them. This CDR3 comprises 12 residues. Germline lookup yields CDR1 GTSNPN and CDR2 SVGIG (reference sequence). This chain's CDR3 is CAWSESTDTQYF. The CDR3 DNA follows: TGTGCCTGGAGTGAATCAACAGATACGCAGTATTTT.

The chain has TRBV18 and TRBJ1-1; D possibly corresponds to TRBD1 (5 bases). CDR1 and CDR2 from the germline V gene are KGHSH and LQKENI. V lost 2 bases, J lost 1 base, and 11 bases lay in between. This CDR3 contains 15 residues. CDR3 sequence (DNA): TGTGCCAGCTCACCATGGGGCCAGCAGAACACTGAAGCTTTCTTT. Translated: CASSPWGQQNTEAFF.

The V call is TRBV30, the J call TRBJ2-1, with unresolved D. CDR3 length: 12 amino acids. CDR1 is GTSNPN and CDR2 is SVGIG in the germline V gene (reference sequence). V lost 4 bases, J lost 7 bases, and 11 bases lay in between. The CDR3 region is CAWTRVRNEQFF. The DNA of the CDR3 is TGTGCCTGGACTAGAGTCAGGAATGAGCAGTTCTTC.

The chain employs TRBV25-1 and TRBJ2-5, with 7 bases aligning to TRBD2. The DNA end is a closer match to TRBJ2-7, so the J assignment may be wrong. This CDR3 has 16 amino acids. Germline loops: CDR1 MGHDK, CDR2 SYGVNS. CDR3 nucleotide sequence: TGTGCCAGCAGTGCCGGTAGCGGGTACCTTTCCTACGAGCAGTACTTC. It encodes CASSAGSGYLSYEQYF.

This clone was recorded only once. V is TRBV27 and J is TRBJ2-7; a possible D gene is TRBD2 (6 bases). Per germline, CDR1 MNHEY and CDR2 SMNVEV (reference sequence). With 10 bases removed from V and 0 bases from J, the gap between germline ends came to 16 bases. The CDR3 is 14 amino acids. The CDR3 region is CATTDVGGSYEQYF. CDR3 nucleotide sequence: TGTGCCACCACGGATGTCGGGGGCTCCTACGAGCAGTACTTC.

The rearrangement joins TRBV19 to TRBJ1-4; possibly TRBD1 for D (6 bases). The germline gives CDR1 LNHDA, CDR2 SQIVND (reference sequence). CDR3 size: 15 residues. The V end lost 4 bases, the J end lost 0 bases, and 9 bases lay between the germline ends. CDR3 sequence: CASSTGQTTNEKLFF. CDR3 nucleotides: TGTGCCAGTAGTACTGGACAGACAACTAATGAAAAACTGTTTTTT.

As DNA, the CDR3 is TGTGCCACCAGCAGGGGTAGCCTCGTCGTGTCCTACGAGCAGTACTTC. It specifies CATSRGSLVVSYEQYF. This chain links TRBV15 with TRBJ2-7; D is unclear. The CDR3 sequence is 16 residues long. V was shortened by 3 bases and J by 1 base, with 16 bases between the two germline ends. Germline V gene data show CDR1 as LNHNV and CDR2 as YYDKDF (reference sequence).

The chain employs TRBV6-6 and TRBJ2-7, with TRBD2 identical over 7 bases. Germline V CDR1 and CDR2: MNHNY, SVGAGI (reference sequence). The CDR3 consists of 14 residues. Unmatched junction bases numbered 10, after V lost 6 bases and J lost 5 bases. CDR3 in DNA: TGTGCCAGCAGCCGTGGGGGGGATTTGAACGAGCAGTACTTC. Translation: CASSRGGDLNEQYF.

As concerns this clone: The same CDR3 is also encoded by other DNA sequences in this sample. The genes are TRBV9 and TRBJ2-7, with TRBD1 matching over 7 bases. V was pared by 2 bases and J by 0 bases, with 2 bases of the junction left unmatched. Germline-derived CDR1 and CDR2 are SGDLS and YYNGEE. There are 14 residues in the CDR3. For the CDR3, the DNA is TGTGCCAGCAGCGTTGGGGACAGCTCCTACGAGCAGTACTTC. Amino acid sequence: CASSVGDSSYEQYF.

This sequence joins TRBV7-2 and TRBJ2-7; 7 nucleotides align to TRBD1. J lost 6 bases, V lost 5 bases, and 10 bases had no gene match. Per germline, CDR1 SGHTA and CDR2 FQGNSA. This CDR3 spans 14 amino acids. The CDR3 is CASSKDRSGGEQYF. The CDR3, as DNA: TGTGCCAGCAGCAAGGACAGGTCAGGGGGCGAGCAGTACTTC. Complete variable domain (other parts from reference TRBV7-2 and TRBJ2-7): GAGVSQSPSNKVTEKGKDVELRCDPISGHTALYWYRQSLGQGLEFLIYFQGNSAPDKSGLPSDRFSAERTGGSVSTLTIQRTQQEDSAVYLCASSKDRSGGEQYFGPGTRLTVT.

This rearrangement joins TRBV4-1 to TRBJ1-3, with D unclear. This CDR3 is built from 16 residues. CDR1 MGHRA and CDR2 YSYEKL come from the germline V gene. V shed 0 bases and J shed 0 bases, with 9 bases lying between them. The CDR3 spells CASSQDRSASGNTIYF. CDR3 in DNA: TGCGCCAGCAGCCAAGATAGGTCAGCCTCTGGAAACACCATATATTTT.

The chain recombines TRBV10-3 with TRBJ2-1; D ambiguous. Germline CDR1 is ENHRY and CDR2 is SYGVKD. This CDR3 is built from 16 residues. Trimming left V 3 bases short and J 3 bases short, with 15 bases between. The CDR3 reads CAISDSPLSGYNEQFF. The CDR3 nucleotides read TGTGCCATCAGTGATAGCCCACTCTCTGGCTACAATGAGCAGTTCTTC.